This paragraph covers one T cell receptor beta chain sequence. The table came from immunoSEQ multiplex PCR; TCRdb's copy has only in-frame clones and leaves some out. Among tens of thousands of clones, just over 90% were seen once, and the ten largest hold 0.24%. This CDR3 is 15 amino acids long. With 3 bases clipped from V and 0 bases from J, the junction kept 2 bases outside the gene matches. Germline values: CDR1 MDHEN, CDR2 SYDVKM. These data originate in a study of technical replicates of blood from several donors. The chain uses TRBV28 and TRBJ2-1, with TRBD2 identical over 7 bases. This TCR came from a human donor in good health. The sequenced material came from T cells isolated from PBMCs. The CDR3 DNA reads as TGTGCCAGCAGTTTGGCGGGAGCCTCCTACAATGAGCAGTTCTTC. Residues: CASSLAGASYNEQFF. The full variable domain, completed using reference TRBV28 and TRBJ2-1, is DVKVTQSSRYLVKRTGEKVFLECVQDMDHENMFWYRQDPGLGLRLIYFSYDVKMKEKGDIPEGYSVSREKKERFSLILESASTNQTSMYLCASSLAGASYNEQFFGPGTRLTVL.